This T cell receptor (beta chain) was identified in a study of T cell changes during pregnancy in multiple sclerosis. The CDR3 has 17 residues. Trimming shortened V by 4 bases and J by 0 bases, and 17 bases separated the two germline ends. The germline CDR1 and CDR2 sequences are SGHNT and YYREEE (reference sequence). Libraries were prepared by immunoSEQ multiplex PCR; TCRdb keeps only in-frame clonotypes and omits some of them. The profile shows approximately 48,000 clones, 94% of them singletons. The sequence was collected from a female donor with multiple sclerosis, enrolled in a pregnancy study. This chain uses TRBV5-4 with TRBJ1-5; D might be TRBD1 (5 bases). This specimen consisted of CD4+ T cells from peripheral blood mononuclear cells, obtained in the second trimester of pregnancy. The CDR3 sequence: CASSVNQGYSSNQPQHF. The CDR3 DNA sequence: TGTGCCAGCAGCGTAAACCAGGGATATTCTAGCAATCAGCCCCAGCATTTT.